This note documents a single TCR beta chain sequence. Seattle patients were enrolled while actively infected and followed longitudinally. The data derive from a study of blood T cell repertoires in COVID-19. Study-level background: The study drew acute and convalescent COVID-19 samples from the United States, Italy and Spain. Nucleic acid was either cDNA or gDNA, and it came from T cells, B-cell-depleted T cells, or PBMCs.

The ends were cut back, 5 bases at V and 4 bases at J, with 6 bases in the middle. The germline V gene has CDR1 LNHDA and CDR2 SQIVND (reference sequence). The CDR3 spans 12 residues. Methods used by the authors: It was from reference gene primer amplification that nucleated cell counts were estimated. Produced via immunoSEQ multiplex PCR; TCRdb's table is partial and in-frame only. V, J and clone size were drawn from that table, and D and trimming were deduced from the DNA. This sample has 310,000 or so clones; roughly nine tenths occur once, and the top ten carry 2.2%. The TCR was taken from a young woman with COVID-19, enrolled during active disease. The V call is TRBV19, the J call TRBJ1-5; D is uncertain. Sequencing was carried out using peripheral blood. The CDR3 protein is CASSPVNQPQHF. The DNA of the CDR3 is TGTGCCAGTAGTCCCGTAAATCAGCCCCAGCATTTT.